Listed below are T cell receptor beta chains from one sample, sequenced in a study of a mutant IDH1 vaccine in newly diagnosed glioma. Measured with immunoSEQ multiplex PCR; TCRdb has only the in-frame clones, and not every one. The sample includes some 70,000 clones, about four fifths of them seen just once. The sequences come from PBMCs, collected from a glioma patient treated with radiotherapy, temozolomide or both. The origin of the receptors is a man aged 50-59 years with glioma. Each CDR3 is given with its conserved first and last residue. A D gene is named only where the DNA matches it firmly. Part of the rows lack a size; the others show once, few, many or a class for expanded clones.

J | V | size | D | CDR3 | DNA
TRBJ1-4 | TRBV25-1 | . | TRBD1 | CASSEYRGREKLFF | TGTGCCAGCAGTGAATACAGGGGGCGTGAAAAACTGTTTTTT
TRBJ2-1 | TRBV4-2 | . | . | CASSTPTNEQFF | TGTGCCAGCAGCACCCCAACAAATGAGCAGTTCTTC
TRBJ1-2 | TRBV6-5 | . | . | CASSWQKGDYGYTF | TGTGCCAGCAGTTGGCAGAAAGGGGACTATGGCTACACCTTC
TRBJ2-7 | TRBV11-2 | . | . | CASSRNWGEQYF | TGTGCCAGCAGCCGAAATTGGGGCGAGCAGTACTTC
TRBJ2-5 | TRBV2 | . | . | CASSADARPVETQYF | TGTGCCAGCAGTGCGGACGCCCGGCCGGTGGAGACCCAGTACTTC
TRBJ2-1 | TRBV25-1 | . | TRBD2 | CASSSQTSGVYNEQFF | TGTGCCAGCAGTTCCCAGACTAGCGGGGTTTACAATGAGCAGTTCTTC
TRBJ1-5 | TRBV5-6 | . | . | CASSYGTRGPQHF | TGTGCCAGCAGCTACGGGACGCGCGGGCCCCAGCATTTT
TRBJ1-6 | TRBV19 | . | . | CASSIMGGVNSPLHF | TGTGCCAGTAGTATCATGGGTGGGGTCAATTCACCCCTCCACTTT
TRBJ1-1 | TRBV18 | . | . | CASSPMAGRMDTEAFF | TGTGCCAGCTCACCAATGGCAGGGAGGATGGACACTGAAGCTTTCTTT
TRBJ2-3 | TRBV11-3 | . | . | CASSTTNRDTQYF | TGTGCCAGCAGCACGACCAACCGAGATACGCAGTATTTT
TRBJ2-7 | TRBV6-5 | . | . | CASSRSQKPSYEQYF | TGTGCCAGCAGTAGGTCACAAAAACCTTCCTACGAGCAGTACTTC
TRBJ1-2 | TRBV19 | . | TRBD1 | CASSRGTGEDYTF | TGTGCCAGTAGTAGGGGGACAGGGGAGGACTACACCTTC
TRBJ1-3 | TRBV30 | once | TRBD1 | CAWFDRAAGNTIYF | TGTGCCTGGTTCGACAGGGCGGCAGGAAACACCATATATTTT
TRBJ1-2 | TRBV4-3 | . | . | CASSQEGGAVNGYTF | TGCGCCAGCAGCCAAGAGGGAGGGGCAGTAAATGGCTACACCTTC
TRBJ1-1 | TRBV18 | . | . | CASSPQGNTEAFF | TGTGCCAGCTCCCCCCAGGGAAACACTGAAGCTTTCTTT
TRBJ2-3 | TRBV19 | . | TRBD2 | CASSSTSGALSTDTQYF | TGTGCCAGTAGTTCGACTAGCGGGGCCCTTAGCACAGATACGCAGTATTTT
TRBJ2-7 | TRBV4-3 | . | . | CASSLRQSSYEQYF | TGCGCCAGCAGCCTTAGACAGTCCTCCTACGAGCAGTACTTC
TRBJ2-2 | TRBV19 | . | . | CASSINLGANTGELFF | TGTGCCAGTAGTATAAATCTGGGGGCTAACACCGGGGAGCTGTTTTTT
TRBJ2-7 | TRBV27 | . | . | CASSRMGDEQYF | TGTGCCAGCAGCAGGATGGGGGACGAGCAGTACTTC
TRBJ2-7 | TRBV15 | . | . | CATSRGLTDEQYF | TGTGCCACCAGCAGAGGTTTGACAGACGAGCAGTACTTC
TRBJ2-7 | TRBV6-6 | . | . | CASSYKGPGAYEQYF | TGTGCCAGCAGTTACAAGGGACCAGGGGCCTACGAGCAGTACTTC
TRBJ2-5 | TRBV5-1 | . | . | CASSAQGPQYF | TGCGCCAGCAGCGCCCAGGGGCCGCAGTACTTC
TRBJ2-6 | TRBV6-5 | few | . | CASSYGSSGANVLTF | TGTGCCAGCAGTTACGGGAGCTCTGGGGCCAACGTCCTGACTTTC
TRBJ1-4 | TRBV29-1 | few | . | CSVVRDEKLFF | TGCAGCGTTGTCCGGGATGAAAAACTGTTTTTT